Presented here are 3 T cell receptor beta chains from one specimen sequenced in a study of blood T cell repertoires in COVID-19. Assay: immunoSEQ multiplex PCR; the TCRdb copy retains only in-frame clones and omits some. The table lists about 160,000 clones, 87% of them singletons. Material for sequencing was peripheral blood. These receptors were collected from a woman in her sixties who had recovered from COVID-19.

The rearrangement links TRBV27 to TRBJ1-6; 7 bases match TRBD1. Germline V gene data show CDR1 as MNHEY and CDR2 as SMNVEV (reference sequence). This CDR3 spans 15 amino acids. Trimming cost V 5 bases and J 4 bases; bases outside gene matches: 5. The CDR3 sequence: CASSGTVSYNSPLHF. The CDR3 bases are TGTGCCAGCAGTGGGACAGTATCATATAATTCACCCCTCCACTTT.

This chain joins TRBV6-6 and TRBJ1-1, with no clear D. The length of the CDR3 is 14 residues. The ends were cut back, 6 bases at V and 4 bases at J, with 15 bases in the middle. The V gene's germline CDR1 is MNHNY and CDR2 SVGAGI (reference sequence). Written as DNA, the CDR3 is TGTGCCAGCAGCCCTCTCCAGGAGGCCACTGAAGCTTTCTTT. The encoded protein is CASSPLQEATEAFF.

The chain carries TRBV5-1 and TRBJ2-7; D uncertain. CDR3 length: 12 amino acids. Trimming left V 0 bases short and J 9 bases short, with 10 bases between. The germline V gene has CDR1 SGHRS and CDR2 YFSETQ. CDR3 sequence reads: CASSLGTSWQYF. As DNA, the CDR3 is TGCGCCAGCAGCTTGGGTACATCTTGGCAGTACTTC. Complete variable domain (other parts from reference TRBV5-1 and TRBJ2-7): KAGVTQTPRYLIKTRGQQVTLSCSPISGHRSVSWYQQTPGQGLQFLFEYFSETQRNKGNFPGRFSGRQFSNSRSEMNVSTLELGDSALYLCASSLGTSWQYFGPGTRLTVT.